This TCR beta chain is drawn from a study of T cell responses to AZD1222 COVID-19 vaccine. Losses at the gene ends were 7 bases for V and 4 bases for J; bases not matched to a gene: 5. CDR1 is LNHDA, CDR2 SQIVND, per germline (reference sequence). This CDR3 is built from 13 residues. Notes on this clone: No antigen is known for it.

Study-level points and caveats: Donors were chiefly white British, with a greater number of females, and clonal diversity was perhaps underestimated.

This table comes from immunoSEQ multiplex PCR, and its TCRdb copy is limited to in-frame clones, with some not included. The sample includes nearly 200,000 clones, 90% to 95% of them seen just once. Material: peripheral blood, obtained 28 days after the second AZD1222 dose. The receptor was derived from an adult who received the AZD1222 COVID-19 vaccine. The chain recombines TRBV19 with TRBJ2-5, with 8 bases identical to TRBD2. CDR3 nucleotide sequence: TGTGCCAGTATGGGGACTAGGGCAGAGACCCAGTACTTC. Translating it yields CASMGTRAETQYF.